This record covers a single T cell receptor (beta chain). No antigen is known for it. TCRdb re-called the RT-PCR reads through MiXCR, storing one row per CDR3 protein. The sample has 400,000 to 650,000 distinct CDR3 sequences, less than 7.5% seen once; the top ten hold about an eighth. V lost 3 bases to trimming and J lost 4 bases, with 12 bases between them. The length of the CDR3 is 13 residues. Per germline, CDR1 DFQATT and CDR2 SNEGSKA (reference sequence). This entry belongs to a study of response to subunit inactivated influenza vaccine. Broader study findings: T cells newly recruited by each seasonal influenza vaccination are few, the authors suggested.

Sample: PBMCs from blood, taken roughly 24 months after vaccination. V usage is TRBV20-1 and J usage is TRBJ1-2; D unclear. This sequence was found in a man in his fifties or sixties who received an inactivated influenza vaccine. The CDR3 DNA is TGCAGTGCTAGGGACTCTCTAGCCTATGGCTACACCTTC. This encodes CSARDSLAYGYTF.